This T cell receptor beta chain comes out of a study of spatial heterogeneity in lung cancer. The time point denotes: sample taken at primary tumor resection. Whole RNA obtained from tumor, nontumor lung or frozen PBMC underwent sequencing without sorting. This clonotype was seen ten or more times. The junction shows a germline mismatch at one end, possibly a read error. Germline V gives CDR1 KGHSH, CDR2 LQKENI. The CDR3 is made up of 12 amino acids. Unique molecular identifiers, one per molecule, were present on every TCR cDNA molecule. Using its own MiXCR run on the 5' RACE reads, TCRdb lists one record per CDR3 protein. The sample has about 39,000 distinct CDR3 sequences, around 3.3% seen once; the top ten hold roughly 35%.

This sequence joins TRBV18 and TRBJ1-2; the D is unclear. The receptor was derived from a male donor with early-stage non-small cell lung cancer. Sequenced material: normal lung tissue next to the tumor, taken at surgery. The CDR3 DNA sequence: TGTGCCAGCTCACCACGGCAGGAGGCTATCTCCTTC. This codes for CASSPRQEAISF.